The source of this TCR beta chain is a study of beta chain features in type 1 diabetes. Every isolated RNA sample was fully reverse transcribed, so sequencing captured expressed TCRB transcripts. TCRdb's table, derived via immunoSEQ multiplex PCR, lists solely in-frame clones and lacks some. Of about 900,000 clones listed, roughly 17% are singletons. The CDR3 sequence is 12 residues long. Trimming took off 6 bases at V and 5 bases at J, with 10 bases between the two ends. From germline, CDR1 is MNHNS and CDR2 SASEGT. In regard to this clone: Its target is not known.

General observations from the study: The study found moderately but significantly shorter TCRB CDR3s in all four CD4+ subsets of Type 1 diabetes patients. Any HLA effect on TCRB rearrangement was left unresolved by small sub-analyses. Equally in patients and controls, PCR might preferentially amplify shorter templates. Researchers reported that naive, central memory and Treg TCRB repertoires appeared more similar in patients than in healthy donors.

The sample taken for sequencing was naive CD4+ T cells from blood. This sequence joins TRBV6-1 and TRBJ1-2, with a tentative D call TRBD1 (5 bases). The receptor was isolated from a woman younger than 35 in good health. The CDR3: CASRSGPYGYTF. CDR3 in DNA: TGTGCCAGCAGATCAGGGCCGTATGGCTACACCTTC.